This entry describes one T cell receptor (beta chain). The germline V gene has CDR1 LNHDA and CDR2 SQIVND (reference sequence). The CDR3 spans 15 residues. Trimming removed 3 bases from V and 2 bases from J; junction bases left unmatched: 5. The donors, all of them Caucasian adults, lived in Nashville, Tennessee. Some clones are missing from TCRdb's copy, which holds only in-frame ones; the method was immunoSEQ multiplex PCR. This table has around 2.3 million clones, around 95% appearing once. The data are from a study of shared clonotypes between healthy human individuals. The material sequenced was naive CD4+ T cells sorted from blood. Subset specified: CD45RA+ positively selected. V usage is TRBV19 and J usage is TRBJ1-2; 8 bases fit TRBD1. The TCR comes from a man aged 18 to 35 in good health. CDR3 coding DNA: TGTGCCAGTAGTATCGCCGGACAGGGCAACTATGGCTACACCTTC. This codes for CASSIAGQGNYGYTF.